Listed below are T cell receptor beta chains from one sample, sequenced in a study of identical twins. MiXCR, run by TCRdb on the 5' RACE reads, gives a single entry per CDR3 protein. This sample has fewer than 650,000 distinct CDR3 sequences, with roughly 7.2% found just once. These data also formed part of another study, on yellow fever vaccine responses in identical twins.

The sample consisted of PBMCs. The receptors shown here come from a woman aged 18-29 years in good health. The CDR3 runs from the conserved cysteine through the conserved F or W. A D gene is named only where the DNA matches it firmly. A clone size is listed for some rows: how often the clone was seen (once, few, many), or a class if it is expanded.

TRBJ2-5 few NA TRBV20-1 CSALGTPQETQYF TGCAGTGCCCTCGGGACTCCACAAGAGACCCAGTACTTC
TRBJ2-5 many TRBD1 TRBV20-1 CSARALGRDRGSPQYF TGCAGTGCTAGAGCCTTGGGACGGGACAGAGGTAGTCCCCAGTACTTC
TRBJ2-5 NA TRBD1 TRBV5-1 CASTTGSETQYF TGCGCCAGCACGACAGGGAGTGAGACCCAGTACTTC
TRBJ2-7 few NA TRBV4-2 CASSQGSTYEQYF TGTGCCAGCAGCCAAGGGTCCACCTACGAGCAGTACTTC
TRBJ1-4 many TRBD1 TRBV12-3/TRBV12-4 CASSFAGTGGEKLFF TGTGCCAGCAGCTTTGCCGGGACAGGGGGTGAAAAACTGTTTTTT
TRBJ1-1 NA NA TRBV29-1 CSAAGLNTEAFF TGCAGCGCCGCGGGACTAAACACTGAAGCTTTCTTT
TRBJ2-3 many TRBD2 TRBV29-1 CSVRTSGPSTDTQYF TGCAGCGTGCGGACTAGCGGGCCTAGCACAGATACGCAGTATTTT
TRBJ1-5 few NA TRBV7-4 CASSLVKVKPQHF TGTGCCAGCAGCTTAGTCAAGGTTAAGCCCCAGCATTTT
TRBJ2-2 NA TRBD2 TRBV4-1 CASSRPGGDTGELFF TGCGCCAGCAGCCGACCGGGAGGCGACACCGGGGAGCTGTTTTTT
TRBJ1-2 few TRBD1 TRBV20-1 CEGAGVGGYTF TGCGAGGGGGCAGGGGTCGGTGGCTACACCTTC
TRBJ2-1 many TRBD2 TRBV3-1 CASSPQEELAGNNEQFF TGTGCCAGCAGCCCCCAGGAGGAACTAGCGGGCAACAATGAGCAGTTCTTC
TRBJ2-1 many NA TRBV2 CASSDWGNEQFF TGTGCCAGCAGTGATTGGGGCAATGAGCAGTTCTTC
TRBJ2-1 few TRBD2 TRBV4-1 CASSESPTSGENEQFF TGCGCCAGCAGCGAAAGTCCGACTAGCGGGGAAAATGAGCAGTTCTTC
TRBJ2-7 many NA TRBV12-3/TRBV12-4 CASSSGLEQVASLYEQYF TGTGCCAGCAGTTCAGGGTTGGAGCAGGTTGCTAGTCTATACGAGCAGTACTTC
TRBJ2-7 NA NA TRBV15 CATSRVQGPYEQYF TGTGCCACCAGCAGAGTCCAGGGACCCTACGAGCAGTACTTC
TRBJ2-5 many NA TRBV11-2 CASSRLSGLETQYF TGTGCCAGCAGCCGACTCTCAGGGTTGGAGACCCAGTACTTC
TRBJ2-1 NA NA TRBV2 CASSEAWEQFF TGTGCCAGCAGTGAAGCCTGGGAGCAGTTCTTC
TRBJ2-7 few TRBD2 TRBV20-1 CSARAGDIPYEQYF TGCAGTGCTAGGGCGGGAGATATCCCCTACGAGCAGTACTTC
TRBJ1-1 many NA TRBV6-2/TRBV6-3 CASSYSAGGDEAFF TGTGCCAGCAGTTACTCGGCGGGCGGGGATGAAGCTTTCTTT
TRBJ2-1 NA NA TRBV3-1 CASSLDRQNSFNEQFF TGTGCCAGCAGCTTAGACAGGCAAAACAGCTTCAATGAGCAGTTCTTC
TRBJ2-3 few TRBD2 TRBV29-1 CSVGVSGAAGTDTQYF TGCAGCGTTGGTGTTAGCGGGGCTGCGGGCACAGATACGCAGTATTTT
TRBJ2-3 NA TRBD2 TRBV3-1 CASSSGLAATQYF TGTGCCAGCAGCTCCGGACTAGCAGCCACGCAGTATTTT
TRBJ2-1 NA NA TRBV18 CASSPERSNEQFF TGTGCCAGCTCACCTGAGAGGTCCAATGAGCAGTTCTTC
TRBJ1-4 NA NA TRBV20-1 CSARGRSNEKLFF TGCAGTGCTAGGGGCAGATCTAATGAAAAACTGTTTTTT
TRBJ2-7 NA TRBD2 TRBV28 CASSGGSKVYEQYF TGTGCCAGTTCTGGCGGGAGTAAGGTGTACGAGCAGTACTTC
TRBJ2-2 few NA TRBV7-9 CASSLVPTANTGELFF TGTGCCAGCAGCTTAGTCCCGACAGCGAACACCGGGGAGCTGTTTTTT
TRBJ2-7 NA NA TRBV6-1 CASSQRDLTYEQYF TGTGCCAGCAGTCAACGGGATCTAACCTACGAGCAGTACTTC
TRBJ1-4 few NA TRBV7-9 CASSSNTLELFF TGTGCCAGCAGCTCCAATACGCTTGAACTGTTTTTT
TRBJ1-1 NA NA TRBV20-1 CSARDPTNTEAFF TGCAGTGCTAGAGATCCTACAAATACTGAAGCTTTCTTT
TRBJ2-7 few NA TRBV28 CASSLSGGGPKSYEQYF TGTGCCAGCAGTTTATCGGGTGGGGGGCCCAAATCCTACGAGCAGTACTTC
TRBJ2-1 few NA TRBV6-4 CASSGRGGNEQFF TGTGCCAGCAGTGGGAGGGGAGGCAATGAGCAGTTCTTC
TRBJ2-5 NA TRBD2 TRBV5-1 CASNPEGTSGRRTQYF TGCGCCAGCAACCCAGAGGGGACTAGCGGGAGGAGGACCCAGTACTTC
TRBJ1-2 many TRBD1 TRBV12-3/TRBV12-4 CASSGGTAWEGYTF TGTGCCAGCAGTGGTGGGACAGCCTGGGAAGGCTACACCTTC
TRBJ2-7 NA NA TRBV6-5 CASSYFRGARNEQYF TGTGCCAGCAGTTATTTCAGGGGCGCGAGGAACGAGCAGTACTTC
TRBJ2-7 NA NA TRBV18 CASSPGGTPNYEQYF TGTGCCAGCTCACCCGGGGGGACACCTAACTACGAGCAGTACTTC
TRBJ2-1 many NA TRBV7-2 CASSFGSSHYNEQFF TGTGCCAGCAGCTTTGGGTCTTCTCACTACAATGAGCAGTTCTTC
TRBJ1-1 many NA TRBV5-1 CASSHTGHPNTEAFF TGCGCCAGCAGCCACACGGGACACCCGAACACTGAAGCTTTCTTT
TRBJ2-2 many TRBD1 TRBV28 CASSRRTGGPNTGELFF TGTGCCAGCAGCCGCCGGACAGGGGGCCCGAACACCGGGGAGCTGTTTTTT
TRBJ2-2 NA TRBD1 TRBV7-8 CASSFGVGQGALGGELFF TGTGCCAGCAGCTTCGGTGTCGGACAGGGGGCTTTAGGCGGGGAGCTGTTTTTT
TRBJ2-2 NA NA TRBV5-1 CASSRDTSNTGELFF TGCGCCAGCAGCCGGGACACCTCGAACACCGGGGAGCTGTTTTTT
TRBJ2-7 NA TRBD2 TRBV20-1 CSARVLAPGEQYF TGCAGTGCTAGAGTACTAGCGCCAGGCGAGCAGTACTTC
TRBJ2-5 NA NA TRBV19 CASSRLAETQETQYF TGTGCCAGTAGTCGTTTAGCGGAAACCCAAGAGACCCAGTACTTC
TRBJ1-2 many NA TRBV7-9 CASSSIGSDYNYGYTF TGTGCCAGCAGCTCTATAGGCAGTGACTATAACTATGGCTACACCTTC
TRBJ2-5 few TRBD2 TRBV6-5 CASSYEPGLVTFETQYF TGTGCCAGCAGTTACGAGCCAGGACTAGTAACCTTTGAGACCCAGTACTTC
TRBJ1-1 many NA TRBV6-1 CASIGDRGTEAFF TGTGCCAGCATCGGGGACCGCGGGACTGAAGCTTTCTTT
TRBJ2-2 few NA TRBV20-1 CSARSPSVANTGELFF TGCAGTGCTAGGTCCCCCAGCGTCGCGAACACCGGGGAGCTGTTTTTT
TRBJ1-1 NA NA TRBV4-2 CATEGQGGFGTEAFF TGTGCCACTGAAGGGCAGGGAGGGTTTGGCACTGAAGCTTTCTTT
TRBJ2-3 many NA TRBV14 CASSQGRGTQYF TGTGCCAGCAGCCAAGGGCGAGGTACGCAGTATTTT
TRBJ2-1 few TRBD2 TRBV20-1 CSARPDRGGSLNEQFF TGCAGTGCTAGACCCGACCGGGGGGGCTCGTTGAATGAGCAGTTCTTC
TRBJ2-7 NA TRBD2 TRBV20-1 CSARETLPTRSYEQYF TGCAGTGCGCGGGAGACATTACCGACGAGGTCCTACGAGCAGTACTTC
TRBJ2-4 once NA TRBV6-2/TRBV6-3 CASSYSPWGSLAKNIQYF TGTGCCAGCAGTTACTCTCCCTGGGGGAGCCTAGCCAAAAACATTCAGTACTTC
TRBJ1-4 few TRBD1 TRBV3-1 CASSQERYRGREKLFF TGTGCCAGCAGCCAAGAGCGGTACAGGGGGCGTGAAAAACTGTTTTTT
TRBJ1-1 few NA TRBV7-8 CASTDRDTEAFF TGTGCCAGCACCGACAGAGACACTGAAGCTTTCTTT